The 30 T cell receptor beta chains listed next were all sequenced from one sample in a study of T cells in Graves' hyperthyroidism and ophthalmopathy. TCR beta CDR3 regions were amplified from RNA transcripts. The study used the HTBI primer set for a first-round RT-PCR of the TCR CDR3. Each CDR3 protein gets one entry after TCRdb re-called the multiplex PCR reads with MiXCR. The sample holds 250,000 to 300,000 distinct CDR3 sequences, about an eighth seen once. The specimen sequenced was blood. The source is a woman aged 35 to 49 with Graves' hyperthyroidism.

This clonotype was recorded once. This sequence joins TRBV19 and TRBJ2-7; TRBD2 aligns across 7 bases. Trimming removed 5 bases from V and 0 bases from J; junction bases left unmatched: 7. The CDR3 runs to 15 residues. Germline V gene lookup returns CDR1 LNHDA and CDR2 SQIVND (reference sequence). The CDR3 loop reads CASSVMWEGSYEQYF. The CDR3 region has the DNA TGTGCCAGTAGTGTGATGTGGGAGGGCTCCTACGAGCAGTACTTC.

This clonotype was seen only a few times. The rearrangement uses TRBV7-9 and TRBJ1-3; tentatively, D is TRBD1 (6 bases). Germline loops: CDR1 SEHNR, CDR2 FQNEAQ (reference sequence). The CDR3 sequence is 15 residues long. Trimming shortened V by 4 bases and J by 5 bases, and 15 bases separated the two germline ends. The CDR3 protein is CASSSPGATRNTIYF. The CDR3 coding sequence is TGTGCCAGCAGCTCCCCAGGGGCGACGAGAAACACCATATATTTT.

This clonotype was counted at least ten times. The chain couples TRBV7-9 to TRBJ1-2; maybe TRBD1 (5 bases). There are 14 residues in the CDR3. V was pared by 0 bases and J by 5 bases, with 10 bases between. From germline, CDR1 is SEHNR and CDR2 FQNEAQ (reference sequence). The CDR3 reads CASSLAGLQYGYTF. The DNA of the CDR3 is TGTGCCAGCAGCTTAGCGGGGCTTCAATATGGCTACACCTTC.

This clonotype was seen repeatedly, ten times or more. The V gene is TRBV6-1, the J gene TRBJ2-6; no definite D call. Germline V gives CDR1 MNHNS, CDR2 SASEGT. Trimming stripped 4 bases from V and 4 bases from J, with 8 bases between. This CDR3 contains 14 residues. The CDR3 loop reads CASSGGTGANVLTF. As DNA, the CDR3 is TGTGCCAGCAGTGGGGGAACGGGGGCCAACGTCCTGACTTTC.

This clonotype was picked up a small number of times. The chain couples TRBV10-3 to TRBJ2-1; 7 bases are shared with TRBD2. Germline CDR1 is ENHRY and CDR2 is SYGVKD. V shed 5 bases, J shed 0 bases, and the junction held 4 bases outside the gene matches. This CDR3 comprises 15 residues. Here the CDR3 DNA reads TGTGCCATCAGTAGCGGGGAGAGCTCCTACAATGAGCAGTTCTTC. It codes for CAISSGESSYNEQFF.

Many counts were recorded for this clonotype. V and J are TRBV6-1 and TRBJ2-5; no clear D gene. The V gene lost 5 bases and the J gene lost 2 bases, with 9 bases spanning the gap. The CDR3 is 13 amino acids. Per germline, CDR1 MNHNS and CDR2 SASEGT. The CDR3 spells CASSMELQETQYF. DNA for the CDR3: TGTGCCAGCAGTATGGAGCTGCAAGAGACCCAGTACTTC.

The chain combines TRBV5-6 with TRBJ1-3; 7 bases line up with TRBD1. V was clipped by 3 bases and J by 3 bases; unmatched bases: 0. The CDR3 runs to 13 residues. The germline gives CDR1 SGHDT, CDR2 YYEEEE. The CDR3 region has the DNA TGTGCCAGCAGCTGGGACAGTGGAAACACCATATATTTT. Amino acids: CASSWDSGNTIYF.

This clonotype has a handful of counts. No conserved phenylalanine or tryptophan is present at the end of the CDR3, so a read error is the likely explanation. V usage is TRBV6-4 and J usage is TRBJ2-2, with a possible D match to TRBD1 (5 bases). Trimming pared 3 bases from V and 3 bases from J, leaving 8 bases between. Germline V gene sequence: CDR1 MRHNA, CDR2 SNTAGT. The CDR3 extends over 14 amino acids. The CDR3 region is CASSEAGYTGELFS. In nucleotides, the CDR3 is TGTGCCAGCAGTGAGGCAGGGTACACCGGGGAGCTGTTTTCT.

The chain is built from TRBV7-9 and TRBJ2-3; D is unclear. Germline CDR1 is SEHNR and CDR2 is FQNEAQ (reference sequence). The CDR3 runs to 14 residues. The V and J ends lost 3 bases and 6 bases respectively, with 13 bases between them. In DNA, the CDR3 is TGTGCCAGCAGCTTGGTGCTCCCTCTTGATACGCAGTATTTT. It codes for CASSLVLPLDTQYF.

This clonotype was counted between two and nine times. The chain joins TRBV6-1 to TRBJ2-1, with D hard to call. V lost 5 bases, J lost 5 bases, and 7 bases lay in between. Germline CDR1 is MNHNS and CDR2 is SASEGT. The CDR3 runs 12 residues. Here the CDR3 reads CASSRTNNEQFF. The CDR3 nucleotides are TGTGCCAGCAGTCGGACCAACAATGAGCAGTTCTTC.

The chain's CDR3 is CASSPAIRTHTGELFF. The CDR3 DNA sequence: TGTGCCAGCAGCCCAGCCATTAGGACTCACACCGGGGAGCTGTTTTTT. The chain combines TRBV7-9 with TRBJ2-2; possible D gene TRBD2, 5 bases. Trimming removed 5 bases at V and 3 bases at J, with 16 bases between. The CDR3 is 16 residues long. From germline, CDR1 is SEHNR and CDR2 FQNEAQ (reference sequence).

The sample holds many counts of this clonotype. The gene calls are TRBV28 and TRBJ2-7; D is ambiguous. The CDR3 consists of 13 residues. Germline loops: CDR1 MDHEN, CDR2 SYDVKM. With 4 bases removed from V and 7 bases from J, the gap between germline ends came to 14 bases. The CDR3 DNA is TGTGCCAGCAGTTCCACAGCCCTCTCGGAGCAGTACTTC. Protein: CASSSTALSEQYF.

This clonotype was counted ten times or more. V is TRBV12-3 or TRBV12-4 and J is TRBJ2-7; 9 bases align to TRBD1. The CDR3 is 16 amino acids. V gave up 6 bases and J gave up 2 bases; unmatched junction bases: 11. CDR3 residues: CASRPGQGMRTYEQYF. CDR3 nucleotides: TGTGCCAGCAGGCCGGGACAGGGAATGAGGACCTACGAGCAGTACTTC.

The chain is built from TRBV6-1 and TRBJ2-1, with D uncertain. Germline CDR1 reads MNHNS; CDR2 reads SASEGT. V lost 6 bases to trimming and J lost 5 bases, with 11 bases between them. The CDR3 runs 13 residues. The CDR3 protein is CASSRNLDNEQFF. The DNA of the CDR3 is TGTGCCAGCAGCCGGAACCTCGACAATGAGCAGTTCTTC.

The rearrangement links TRBV6-1 to TRBJ2-3; 15 positions agree with TRBD2. The CDR3 has 17 amino acids. The V segment lost 6 bases and the J segment 2 bases; nucleotides outside the gene matches: 6. Germline V gene sequence: CDR1 MNHNS, CDR2 SASEGT. The CDR3 DNA follows: TGTGCCAGCAGCCGCGGACTAGCGGGAGGGTTCACAGATACGCAGTATTTT. This sequence encodes CASSRGLAGGFTDTQYF.

Details on this clonotype: This may be a read error, as it is one base from a much larger clone. The chain combines TRBV6-2 or TRBV6-3 with TRBJ1-5; D call uncertain. CDR1 and CDR2 from the germline V gene are MNHEY and SVGEGT. The CDR3 has 15 amino acids. The CDR3 protein is CASSQSLYSNQSQHF. DNA of the CDR3: TGTGCCAGCAGTCAGTCCCTTTATAGCAATCAGTCCCAGCATTTT.

The chain couples TRBV18 to TRBJ1-1, with 7 bases aligning to TRBD1. The CDR3 contains 15 residues. Germline CDR1 KGHSH, CDR2 LQKENI. Germline trimming cut 4 bases from V and 3 bases from J; bases unmatched to any gene: 8. CDR3 amino acids: CASSQGTVGDTEAFF. The CDR3 DNA reads TGTGCCAGCTCACAGGGGACAGTGGGGGACACTGAAGCTTTCTTT.

V gene TRBV7-6 combines with J gene TRBJ2-7, with TRBD2 identical over 9 bases. The germline gives CDR1 SGHVS, CDR2 FNYEAQ. This CDR3 contains 15 residues. The V and J ends lost 3 bases and 3 bases, in that order; junction bases with no gene match: 6. The CDR3: CASSLGSGSYYEQYF. CDR3 nucleotide sequence: TGTGCCAGCAGCTTGGGTAGCGGGAGTTACTACGAGCAGTACTTC.

This clonotype was counted a few times. This rearrangement joins TRBV3-1 to TRBJ1-5; D ambiguous. The CDR3 totals 14 residues. The germline V gene has CDR1 LGHDT and CDR2 YNNKEL (reference sequence). V was clipped by 0 bases and J by 6 bases, with 9 bases between them. CDR3 amino acids: CASSQDSRSQPQHF. Written as DNA, the CDR3 is TGTGCCAGCAGCCAAGATAGTAGGAGTCAGCCCCAGCATTTT.

The sample holds many counts of this clonotype. The rearrangement joins TRBV29-1 to TRBJ2-2; 10 nucleotides line up with TRBD1. The CDR3 spans 15 residues. With V trimmed by 5 bases and J by 1 base, 4 bases remained unmatched. The germline V gene has CDR1 SQVTM and CDR2 ANQGSEA. CDR3 in DNA: TGCAGCGTTACCGGGACAGGGGAGAACACCGGGGAGCTGTTTTTT. It translates to CSVTGTGENTGELFF.

This clonotype was counted many times. The chain has TRBV9 and TRBJ1-1, with D unresolved. Looked up from germline, CDR1 is SGDLS and CDR2 is YYNGEE. The CDR3 totals 15 residues. Trimming shortened V by 4 bases and J by 1 base, and 14 bases separated the two germline ends. The CDR3 reads CASSPPRLANTEAFF. Here the CDR3 DNA reads TGTGCCAGCAGCCCCCCGAGGTTAGCGAACACTGAAGCTTTCTTT.

At least ten counts were recorded for this clonotype. The gene calls are TRBV7-6 and TRBJ2-3, with 8 nucleotides matching TRBD2. This CDR3 contains 19 residues. Germline V gives CDR1 SGHVS, CDR2 FNYEAQ. V was clipped by 5 bases and J by 0 bases; unmatched bases: 16. The CDR3 is CASSLLGTSGFTSTDTQYF. The CDR3, as DNA: TGTGCCAGCAGCCTCCTGGGTACTAGCGGTTTTACTAGCACAGATACGCAGTATTTT. The full variable domain, rest sourced from reference TRBV7-6 and TRBJ2-3, is GAGVSQSPRYKVTKRGQDVALRCDPISGHVSLYWYRQALGQGPEFLTYFNYEAQQDKSGLPNDRFSAERPEGSISTLTIQRTEQRDSAMYRCASSLLGTSGFTSTDTQYFGPGTRLTVL.

As to this clonotype: One junction end disagrees with the germline gene, perhaps due to a read error. The V call is TRBV19, the J call TRBJ1-2, with D possibly matching TRBD1 (5 bases). The CDR3 is made up of 12 amino acids. CDR1 is LNHDA, CDR2 SQIVND, per germline (reference sequence). The CDR3 sequence is CASLTENYSYTF. In nucleotides, the CDR3 is TGTGCCAGTCTGACAGAGAACTATAGCTACACCTTC.

The chain couples TRBV10-1 to TRBJ2-1; possible D gene TRBD2, 5 bases. This CDR3 contains 14 residues. CDR1 is WNHNN, CDR2 SYGVQD, per germline (reference sequence). V was clipped by 3 bases and J by 4 bases, with 10 bases between them. The CDR3 is CASSESGNYNEQFF. DNA for the CDR3: TGCGCCAGCAGTGAAAGCGGCAATTACAATGAGCAGTTCTTC.

This clonotype was counted at least ten times. This chain connects TRBV6-1 to TRBJ1-1; D perhaps matches TRBD1 (5 bases). V shed 7 bases and J shed 1 base, with 10 bases lying between them. Germline loops: CDR1 MNHNS, CDR2 SASEGT. The CDR3 is made up of 13 amino acids. CDR3 DNA sequence: TGTGCCAGCAAGGGGCAGTCGAACACTGAAGCTTTCTTT. Its protein product is CASKGQSNTEAFF.

The CDR3 loop is CASSRLTGTEAFF. In nucleotides, the CDR3 is TGCGCCAGCAGTAGACTGACTGGCACTGAAGCTTTCTTT. The chain joins TRBV10-1 to TRBJ1-1; unclear D gene. CDR1 is WNHNN, CDR2 SYGVQD, per germline (reference sequence). The CDR3 runs 13 residues. Deletions cut 5 bases from V and 4 bases from J, with 11 bases between.

About this clonotype: A much larger clone sits a single nucleotide away, making a read error possible. The chain is built from TRBV2 and TRBJ1-5; TRBD1 might be the D (6 bases). The length of the CDR3 is 15 residues. V shed 4 bases and J shed 2 bases, with 12 bases lying between them. Germline CDR1 is SNHLY and CDR2 is FYNNEI. CDR3 nucleotides: TGTGCCAGCAGTGTAGGGGGGGTGGGCAATCAGCCCCAGCATTTT. Its translation: CASSVGGVGNQPQHF.

This clonotype was seen more than once but under ten times. This rearrangement joins TRBV3-1 to TRBJ2-2, with D perhaps matching TRBD2 (6 bases). Trimming shortened V by 5 bases and J by 2 bases, and 9 bases separated the two germline ends. CDR3 size: 14 residues. Germline V lookup: CDR1 LGHDT, CDR2 YNNKEL (reference sequence). CDR3: CASSAGLNTGELFF. The CDR3 DNA reads as TGTGCCAGCAGCGCGGGACTCAACACCGGGGAGCTGTTTTTT.

This clonotype was counted many times. V gene TRBV18 combines with J gene TRBJ2-7; a possible D gene is TRBD1 (5 bases). This CDR3 has 14 amino acids. Deletions cut 1 base from V and 1 base from J, with 8 bases between. Germline V gene data show CDR1 as KGHSH and CDR2 as LQKENI. CDR3 bases: TGTGCCAGCTCACCACAGGGGATATCCTACGAGCAGTACTTC. Translating gives CASSPQGISYEQYF.

This clonotype was counted at least ten times. The CDR3 region is CASSSTAGADTQYF. The CDR3 bases are TGTGCCAGCAGCTCAACAGCGGGAGCGGATACGCAGTATTTT. The chain combines TRBV11-3 with TRBJ2-3, with 8 bases lining up with TRBD2. CDR3 size: 14 residues. Per the germline V gene, CDR1 is SGHNT and CDR2 is YENEEA. V dropped 4 bases and J dropped 6; count of bases not matched to a gene: 6.